This entry is about one T cell receptor (beta chain). The sample comes from a study of blood T cell repertoires in COVID-19. Study-wide context: Both acute and convalescent COVID-19 samples were obtained from the United States, Italy and Spain.

Between the trimmed V and J ends, which lost 3 bases and 1 base, there was a span of 10 bases. The CDR3 length is 15 residues. Germline lookup yields CDR1 LGHNA and CDR2 YNFKEQ. This table comes from immunoSEQ multiplex PCR, and its TCRdb copy is limited to in-frame clones, with some not included. The sample carries under 45,000 clones, approximately 85% recorded once. The V and J genes are TRBV4-2 and TRBJ2-4; D is perhaps TRBD1 (6 bases). What was sequenced was peripheral blood. The TCR sequence derives from a man aged 55 to 70 with active or convalescent COVID-19. CDR3 nucleotides: TGTGCCAGCAGCCAGGACCAGGGGGCCAAAAACATTCAGTACTTC. It is translated as CASSQDQGAKNIQYF.